This T cell receptor beta chain derives from a study of memory CD4+ T cells and cytomegalovirus serostatus. The sort gate was single viable CD3+CD4+CD8-CD45RO+ cells for memory CD4+ T cells. CDR3 length: 13 amino acids. Germline values: CDR1 SQVTM, CDR2 ANQGSEA. The V gene lost 6 bases and the J gene lost 10 bases, with 22 bases spanning the gap. Per the original data handling: After removing out-of-frame reads, around 2 million distinct TCRbeta sequences remained. The data were produced by immunoSEQ multiplex PCR, yet TCRdb's version contains in-frame clones alone and is incomplete. V and J calls and clone size are copied from that table; D and trimming were computed from the DNA. The sample holds some 41,000 clones; approximately 80% are singletons and the top ten take about 6.8%. Overall study results and limits: CMV serostatus prediction reached median AUC roughly 0.95, or 0.91 with US-trained model.

About this clone itself: Its antigen is not known.

The chain joins TRBV29-1 to TRBJ2-7; TRBD1 might be the D (8 bases). Specimen: memory CD4+ T cells from blood. This receptor was obtained from an adult in good health and CMV-seronegative. The CDR3 DNA sequence: TGCAGCGTCACACAGGGGGGGAACGGAAACCAGTACTTC. Translation: CSVTQGGNGNQYF.